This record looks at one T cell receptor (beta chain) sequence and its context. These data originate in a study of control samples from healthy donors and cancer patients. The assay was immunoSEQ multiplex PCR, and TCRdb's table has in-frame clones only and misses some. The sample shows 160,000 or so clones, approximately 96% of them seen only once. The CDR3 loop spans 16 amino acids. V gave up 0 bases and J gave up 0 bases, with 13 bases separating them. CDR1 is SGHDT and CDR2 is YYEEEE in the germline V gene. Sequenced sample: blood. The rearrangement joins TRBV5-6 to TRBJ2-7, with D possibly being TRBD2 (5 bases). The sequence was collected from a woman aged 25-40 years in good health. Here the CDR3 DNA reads TGTGCCAGCAGCTTGGGCTTCCGGGGTTTCTCCTACGAGCAGTACTTC. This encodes CASSLGFRGFSYEQYF.